This T cell receptor beta chain was identified during a study of blood T cell repertoires in COVID-19. Study-wide background: Samples came from the United States, Italy and Spain, spanning acute and convalescent COVID-19. T cells, B-cell-depleted T cells, or PBMCs provided the cDNA or gDNA that served as material.

As processed by the authors: Reference gene primer amplification yielded estimated nucleated cell counts. Profiling relied on immunoSEQ multiplex PCR, and the TCRdb table lists in-frame clones only, not all of them. The DNA was the basis for D and trimming; V, J and clone size are from that table. This sample yields some 220,000 clones, of which roughly 80% are seen a single time; 2% to 2.5% belongs to the top ten. The clonotype was recovered from a woman between 55 and 75 years old with acute or convalescent COVID-19. The specimen was peripheral blood.

The CDR3 bases are TGCAGTGCAAAACAGTTCTATGGCTACACCTTC. As protein: CSAKQFYGYTF. The rearrangement uses TRBV20-1 and TRBJ1-2; no clear D. The length of the CDR3 is 11 residues. CDR1 is DFQATT and CDR2 is SNEGSKA in the germline V gene (reference sequence). V lost 6 bases and J 4 bases, leaving 9 bases between the germline ends.